This T cell receptor beta chain originates from a study of T cell responses to AZD1222 COVID-19 vaccine. The J segment lost 4 bases and the V segment lost 8 bases, leaving 8 bases of the junction unmatched. The CDR3 runs to 15 residues. Germline V lookup: CDR1 MNHEY, CDR2 SVGAGI. With respect to this clone: Its target is unknown.

Sequencing used immunoSEQ multiplex PCR; TCRdb keeps in-frame clones, though not all of them. This sample has approximately 150,000 clones; approximately 93% occur once, and the top ten carry more than 10%. General observations from the study: Unmutated regions of variants are reportedly targeted by nearly half of spike-specific TCRs. The study sampled repertoires only after the peak T cell response. The number of AZD1222 recipients seropositive at baseline was only five or six. The span of vaccine-associated CD4 TCRs extended across spike, with dominance at 160-218 and 743-854.

This TCR derives from an adult who had recovered from COVID-19. The chain couples TRBV6-5 to TRBJ2-1; 10 bases line up with TRBD1. The source material was peripheral blood, sampled after recovery from COVID-19. CDR3 in DNA: TGTGCCAGCGGAAGGACAGGGGGGATTTACAATGAGCAGTTCTTC. It encodes CASGRTGGIYNEQFF.